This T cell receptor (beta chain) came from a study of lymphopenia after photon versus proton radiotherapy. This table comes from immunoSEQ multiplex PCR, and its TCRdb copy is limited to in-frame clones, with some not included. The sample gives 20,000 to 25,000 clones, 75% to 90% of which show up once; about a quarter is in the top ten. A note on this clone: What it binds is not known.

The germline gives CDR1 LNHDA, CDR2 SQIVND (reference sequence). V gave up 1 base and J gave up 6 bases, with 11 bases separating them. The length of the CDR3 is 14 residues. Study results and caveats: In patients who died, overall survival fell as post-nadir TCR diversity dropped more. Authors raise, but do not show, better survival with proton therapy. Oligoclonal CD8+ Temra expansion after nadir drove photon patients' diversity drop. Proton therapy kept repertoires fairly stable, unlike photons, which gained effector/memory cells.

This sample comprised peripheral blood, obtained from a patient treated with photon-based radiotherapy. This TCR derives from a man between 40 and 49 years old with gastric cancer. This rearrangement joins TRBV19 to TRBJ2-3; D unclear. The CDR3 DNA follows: TGTGCCAGTAGTATAGGCAAAGCCGCGGATACGCAGTATTTT. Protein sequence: CASSIGKAADTQYF.